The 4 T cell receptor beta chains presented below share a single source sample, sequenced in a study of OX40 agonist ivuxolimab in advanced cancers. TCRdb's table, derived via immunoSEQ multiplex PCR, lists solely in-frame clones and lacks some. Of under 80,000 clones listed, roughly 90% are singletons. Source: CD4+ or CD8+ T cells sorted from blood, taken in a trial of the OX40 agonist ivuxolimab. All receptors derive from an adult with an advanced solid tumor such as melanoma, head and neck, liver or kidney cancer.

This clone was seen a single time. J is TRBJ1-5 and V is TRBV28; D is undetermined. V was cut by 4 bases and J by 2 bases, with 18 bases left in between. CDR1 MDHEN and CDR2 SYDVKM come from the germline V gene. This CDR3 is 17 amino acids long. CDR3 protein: CASSSRADWYGNQPQHF. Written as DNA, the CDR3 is TGTGCCAGCAGTTCTAGGGCCGACTGGTATGGCAATCAGCCCCAGCATTTT.

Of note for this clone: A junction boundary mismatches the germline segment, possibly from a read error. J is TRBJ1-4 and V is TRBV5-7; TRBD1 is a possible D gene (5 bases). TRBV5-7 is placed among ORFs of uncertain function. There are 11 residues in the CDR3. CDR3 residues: CASRFEGKTSF. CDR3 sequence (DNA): TGTGCCAGCAGATTTGAGGGGAAGACAAGTTTT.

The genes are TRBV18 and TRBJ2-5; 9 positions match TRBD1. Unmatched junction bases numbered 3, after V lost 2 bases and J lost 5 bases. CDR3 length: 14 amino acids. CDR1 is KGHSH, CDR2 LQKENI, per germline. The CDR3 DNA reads TGTGCCAGCTCACCATGGACAGGGGTGGAGACCCAGTACTTC. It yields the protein CASSPWTGVETQYF. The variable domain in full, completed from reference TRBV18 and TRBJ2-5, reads NAGVMQNPRHLVRRRGQEARLRCSPMKGHSHVYWYRQLPEEGLKFMVYLQKENIIDESGMPKERFSAEFPKEGPSILRIQQVVRGDSAAYFCASSPWTGVETQYFGPGTRLLVL.

The CDR3 sequence: CASSLPASVADTQYF. The CDR3 region has the DNA TGCGCCAGCAGCTTGCCTGCATCGGTGGCAGATACGCAGTATTTT. The chain combines TRBV5-1 with TRBJ2-3, with unresolved D. V was cut by 1 base and J by 4 bases, with 13 bases left in between. CDR1 is SGHRS, CDR2 YFSETQ, per germline. The CDR3 sequence is 15 residues long.